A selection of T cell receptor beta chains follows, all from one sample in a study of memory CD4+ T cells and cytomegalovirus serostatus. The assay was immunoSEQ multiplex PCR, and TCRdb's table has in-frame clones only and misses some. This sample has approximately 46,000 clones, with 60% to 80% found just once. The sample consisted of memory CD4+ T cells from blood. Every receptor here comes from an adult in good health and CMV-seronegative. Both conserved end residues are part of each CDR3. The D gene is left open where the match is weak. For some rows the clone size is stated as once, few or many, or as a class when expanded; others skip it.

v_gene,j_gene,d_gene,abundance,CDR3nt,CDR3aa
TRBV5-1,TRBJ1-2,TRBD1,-,TGCGCCAGCAGTCGACAGGGCGATGGCTACACCTTC,CASSRQGDGYTF
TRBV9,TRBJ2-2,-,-,TGTGCCAGCAGCCTACGGGACATTGAAGACACCGGGGAGCTGTTTTTT,CASSLRDIEDTGELFF
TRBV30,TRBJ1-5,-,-,TGTGCCTGGAGTCCCCAAGGGATAGTGAATCAGCCCCAGCATTTT,CAWSPQGIVNQPQHF
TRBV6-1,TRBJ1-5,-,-,TGTGCCAGCAGTGAACGGGGGGGCGTACAGCCCCAGCATTTT,CASSERGGVQPQHF
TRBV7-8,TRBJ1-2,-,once,TGTGCCAGCAGCCACGACAGAATACAGGCGGAGGATGGCTACACCTTC,CASSHDRIQAEDGYTF
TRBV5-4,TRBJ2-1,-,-,TGTGCCAGCAGTTTAGCGGATACTGAGCAGTTCTTC,CASSLADTEQFF
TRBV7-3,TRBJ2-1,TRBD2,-,TGTGCCAGCAGCTTAGGAGGGACTAGCGGGGGCCCCTCCTACAATGAGCAGTTCTTC,CASSLGGTSGGPSYNEQFF
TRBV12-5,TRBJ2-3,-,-,TGTGCTAGTGGTTTGGTTGGGTCTTGGGCGGGGGCCCCTATAGGGGATACGCAGTATTTT,CASGLVGSWAGAPIGDTQYF
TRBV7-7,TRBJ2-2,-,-,TGTGCCAGCAGCTTAAACAGCAACACCGGGGAGCTGTTTTTT,CASSLNSNTGELFF
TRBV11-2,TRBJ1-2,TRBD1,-,TGTGCCAGCAGCTTTGGGCAGGGGGTGTTTGGCTACACCTTC,CASSFGQGVFGYTF
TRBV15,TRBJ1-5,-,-,TGTGCCACCAGCACTGACAGGATCGATCAGCCCCAGCATTTT,CATSTDRIDQPQHF
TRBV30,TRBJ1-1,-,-,TGTGCCTGGAGTATAACAGGGCCGAACACTGAAGCTTTCTTT,CAWSITGPNTEAFF
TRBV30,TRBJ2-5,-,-,TGTGCCTGCCTGTGGACCGCAGAGACCCAGTACTTC,CACLWTAETQYF
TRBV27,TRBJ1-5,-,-,TGTGCCAGCAGCCTCAGTCCTCTCAGTCAGCCCCAGCATTTT,CASSLSPLSQPQHF
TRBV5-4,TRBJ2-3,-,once,TGTGCCAGCAGCTTGGAGCCCCACAGGGCCGACACAGATACGCAGTATTTT,CASSLEPHRADTDTQYF
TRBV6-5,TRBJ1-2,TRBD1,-,TGTGCCAGCAGCCCCCTGGACAGGGACAACTATGGCTACACCTTC,CASSPLDRDNYGYTF
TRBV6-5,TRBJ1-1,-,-,TGTGCCAGCAGACGGGACCAGGGTAAAGCTTTCTTT,CASRRDQGKAFF
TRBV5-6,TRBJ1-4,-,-,TGTGCCAGCAGCTTGCGTGGCAGAGGGTATGAAAAACTGTTTTTT,CASSLRGRGYEKLFF
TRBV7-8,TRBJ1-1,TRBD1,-,TGTGCCAGCAGCTTAGGTGTAGCGGGACAGGGGCGTGAAGCTTTCTTT,CASSLGVAGQGREAFF
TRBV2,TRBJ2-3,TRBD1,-,TGTGCCAGCAGGGTGCGTAGGACAGGGGGCATCACAGATACGCAGTATTTT,CASRVRRTGGITDTQYF
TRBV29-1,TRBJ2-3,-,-,TGCAGCGTCAGCCCCCGACAACTCACTAGCACAGATACGCAGTATTTT,CSVSPRQLTSTDTQYF
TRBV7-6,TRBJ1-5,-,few,TGTGCCAGCAGCTTAGGACCGGACAATCAGCCCCAGCATTTT,CASSLGPDNQPQHF